This paragraph reports one TCR beta chain. The antigen remains unidentified. This record belongs to a study of response to subunit inactivated influenza vaccine. Whole-study findings and limits: Each seasonal flu vaccination may recruit only limited new T cells, authors suggested.

TCRdb called the RT-PCR reads again in MiXCR, with one record for every CDR3 protein. Altogether 530,000 or so distinct CDR3 sequences are present, about 10% being singletons, with the ten largest covering around 9.6%. The clonotype was recovered from a man aged 50-59 years who received an inactivated influenza vaccine. The sample here was PBMCs from blood, taken on the day of vaccination.

CDR3 sequence: CASTSPDGAGELFF. CDR3 DNA: TGTGCCAGCACCTCCCCCGATGGTGCCGGGGAGCTGTTTTTT. The V call is TRBV12-3 or TRBV12-4, the J call TRBJ2-2; no definite D call. The CDR3 runs 14 residues. Trimming shortened V by 7 bases and J by 6 bases, and 15 bases separated the two germline ends.